These 16 T cell receptor beta chains originate from one sample sequenced in a study of spatial heterogeneity in lung cancer. Time point denoted: blood at routine non-recurrence follow-up after resection. TCRdb processed the 5' RACE reads anew with MiXCR; each CDR3 protein has one entry. This sample has 110,000 or so distinct CDR3 sequences, with more than 10% found just once. Specimen: PBMCs, collected at follow-up. These receptors came from a female donor with early-stage non-small cell lung cancer.

Of note for this clonotype: With a much larger clone just one base away, this may be a read error. The chain is built from TRBV6-5 and TRBJ1-2, with D tentatively TRBD1 (6 bases). Trimming removed 6 bases at V and 0 bases at J, with 14 bases between. This CDR3 contains 15 residues. From germline, CDR1 is MNHEY and CDR2 SVGAGI. CDR3 nucleotide sequence: TGTGCCAGCAGAACCCGGACAGTCGCTAACTATGGCTACACCTTC. Translated: CASRTRTVANYGYTF.

V is TRBV5-8 and J is TRBJ1-2, with a weak D call TRBD1 (6 bases). This CDR3 region has 14 residues. Trimming stripped 5 bases from V and 3 bases from J, with 14 bases between. The germline gives CDR1 SGHTS, CDR2 YDEGEE. CDR3 nucleotide sequence: TGTGCCAGCAGGTGGGGCAGGGGATACTATGGCTACACCTTC. As protein: CASRWGRGYYGYTF.

The DNA for the CDR3 is TGTGCCAGCAGCTCGGGACGGGGAAATTCACCCCTCCACTTT. Protein product: CASSSGRGNSPLHF. The V call is TRBV7-3, the J call TRBJ1-6; maybe TRBD1 (5 bases). V was pared by 4 bases and J by 7 bases, with 11 bases between. CDR1 is SGHTA, CDR2 FQGTGA, per germline. CDR3 length: 14 residues.

The V and J genes are TRBV20-1 and TRBJ2-7; no reliable D call. The germline V gene encodes CDR1 DFQATT and CDR2 SNEGSKA (reference sequence). V lost 0 bases and J lost 4, with 16 bases in between. The CDR3 contains 15 residues. The CDR3: CSARDLRRQEYEQYF. CDR3 DNA: TGCAGTGCTAGAGATCTAAGGCGGCAGGAGTACGAGCAGTACTTC.

This clonotype was seen ten or more times. The rearrangement joins TRBV5-1 to TRBJ1-2; TRBD1 matches 7 bases. With 2 bases clipped from V and 6 bases from J, the junction kept 4 bases outside the gene matches. CDR1 SGHRS and CDR2 YFSETQ come from the germline V gene. This CDR3 spans 13 amino acids. CDR3 coding DNA: TGCGCCAGCAGCTTCGGGACAGCTAATGGCTACACCTTC. Its translation is CASSFGTANGYTF.

The chain links TRBV28 to TRBJ2-5; perhaps D is TRBD1 or TRBD2 (6 bases each). Per germline, CDR1 MDHEN and CDR2 SYDVKM. V was cut by 4 bases and J by 1 base, with 16 bases left in between. The CDR3 spans 16 residues. Here the CDR3 reads CASSSPRGALQETQYF. The CDR3 DNA is TGTGCCAGCAGTTCCCCGAGGGGGGCGCTCCAAGAGACCCAGTACTTC.

The gene calls are TRBV5-1 and TRBJ2-2; 7 bases are a match to TRBD2. This CDR3 is 16 amino acids long. J lost 0 bases, V lost 4 bases, and 6 bases had no gene match. The germline CDR1 and CDR2 sequences are SGHRS and YFSETQ. The CDR3 loop reads CASSRGGSPNTGELFF. CDR3 DNA: TGCGCCAGCAGCCGGGGCGGGAGCCCGAACACCGGGGAGCTGTTTTTT.

This clonotype was counted at least ten times. The chain has TRBV9 and TRBJ2-1, with 9 bases lining up with TRBD2. The J segment lost 6 bases and the V segment lost 0 bases, leaving 4 bases of the junction unmatched. The germline V gene encodes CDR1 SGDLS and CDR2 YYNGEE. The CDR3 totals 15 residues. For the CDR3, the DNA is TGTGCCAGCAGCGTAGGCGGGAGGGCAGCCAATGAGCAGTTCTTC. This translates into CASSVGGRAANEQFF.

This rearrangement joins TRBV18 to TRBJ1-5; 7 bases align to TRBD1. V gave up 0 bases and J gave up 1 base; unmatched junction bases: 6. CDR3 length equals 17 residues. CDR1 is KGHSH and CDR2 is LQKENI in the germline V gene. The CDR3 nucleotides read TGTGCCAGCTCACCACCCGGGACAGAGGGCAGCAATCAGCCCCAGCATTTT. Its translation is CASSPPGTEGSNQPQHF.

This clonotype has ten or more counts. The chain employs TRBV7-9 and TRBJ2-3; D unclear. Per germline, CDR1 SEHNR and CDR2 FQNEAQ (reference sequence). Deletions cut 5 bases from V and 2 bases from J, with 17 bases between. CDR3 length: 16 amino acids. The CDR3, as DNA: TGTGCCAGCAGCATAACAGTTGCAGGAGACACAGATACGCAGTATTTT. This gives the protein CASSITVAGDTDTQYF.

This rearrangement joins TRBV4-2 to TRBJ2-1; D remains unclear. The V gene's germline CDR1 is LGHNA and CDR2 YNFKEQ. V lost 1 base to trimming and J lost 10 bases, with 14 bases between them. This CDR3 spans 14 amino acids. The CDR3 nucleotides are TGTGCCAGCAGCCAAGCAGGTGGAGCGCGGGAGCAGTTCTTC. This sequence encodes CASSQAGGAREQFF.

The gene calls are TRBV18 and TRBJ1-1; 11 bases fit TRBD1. V shed 3 bases and J 4 bases; nucleotides not matched to a gene: 7. Germline lookup yields CDR1 KGHSH and CDR2 LQKENI. CDR3 length equals 16 residues. The chain's CDR3 is CASSPASGTGGTEAFF. The CDR3 nucleotides read TGTGCCAGCTCACCTGCCTCTGGGACAGGGGGCACTGAAGCTTTCTTT.

The chain has TRBV9 and TRBJ2-3; perhaps TRBD2 as D (6 bases). Germline V CDR1 and CDR2: SGDLS, YYNGEE. The CDR3 loop spans 16 amino acids. The V and J ends lost 0 bases and 5 bases respectively, with 16 bases between them. CDR3 region: CASSVVASLSGDTQYF. The CDR3 DNA sequence: TGTGCCAGCAGCGTAGTCGCCTCCCTTAGCGGAGATACGCAGTATTTT. The whole variable domain, filled in from reference TRBV9 and TRBJ2-3, reads DSGVTQTPKHLITATGQRVTLRCSPRSGDLSVYWYQQSLDQGLQFLIQYYNGEERAKGNILERFSAQQFPDLHSELNLSSLELGDSALYFCASSVVASLSGDTQYFGPGTRLTVL.

This clonotype was recorded many times. Here the CDR3 DNA reads TGTGCCAGCAGCGTAGGTCCGAGCACAGATACGCAGTATTTT. Its protein product is CASSVGPSTDTQYF. The rearrangement links TRBV9 to TRBJ2-3; no firm D call. V was shortened by 0 bases and J by 0 bases, with 5 bases between the two germline ends. The germline V gene has CDR1 SGDLS and CDR2 YYNGEE. The CDR3 totals 14 residues.

A few counts support this clonotype. The rearrangement links TRBV5-1 to TRBJ2-7, with 9 bases fitting TRBD2. Per the germline V gene, CDR1 is SGHRS and CDR2 is YFSETQ. Unmatched junction bases numbered 17, after V lost 0 bases and J lost 4 bases. The CDR3 runs 19 residues. CDR3 in amino acids: CASSLEIAGEPKLCYEQYF. The CDR3 DNA is TGCGCCAGCAGCTTGGAGATAGCGGGAGAGCCGAAGCTGTGTTACGAGCAGTACTTC.

Only a few counts were recorded for this clonotype. CDR3 region: CASSLGQGRHEQYF. CDR3 in DNA: TGTGCCAGCAGCTTAGGGCAGGGTCGGCACGAGCAGTACTTC. The V gene is TRBV7-3, the J gene TRBJ2-7; D possibly corresponds to TRBD1 (5 bases). Looked up from germline, CDR1 is SGHTA and CDR2 is FQGTGA. V was shortened by 2 bases and J by 5 bases, with 13 bases between the two germline ends. The CDR3 is 14 residues long.